This is a list of T cell receptor beta chains from one sample in a study of T cell repertoires in cytomegalovirus infection. TCRdb used MiXCR to reprocess the reads, holding one entry per CDR3 protein. The sample carries around 270,000 distinct CDR3 sequences, approximately 8.3% recorded once. Sequencing input: PBMCs. The origin of the receptors is a human donor in good health (CMV status not recorded). Some clones in this sample may be carry-over from other donors' samples. Both conserved end residues are part of each CDR3. A D gene is named only where the DNA matches it firmly.

V | D | CDR3
TRBV7-2 | - | CASSPAGPNEKLFF
TRBV7-2 | TRBD1 | CASRAKGGVELFF
TRBV7-2 | - | CASSPSVTYEQYF
TRBV19 | - | CASSLTPSGTEAFF
TRBV2 | TRBD2 | CASSWTSGRKDTQYF
TRBV7-6 | - | CASSFETSQPQHF
TRBV7-2 | - | CASSPPGGGNTEAFF
TRBV19 | - | CASRSDAAANYGYTF
TRBV6-4 | TRBD2 | CASSLPGLDPTGELFF
TRBV4-1 | - | CASSQVMVNTEAFF
TRBV7-6 | TRBD2 | CASSLRQLAGSGETQYF
TRBV6-5 | - | CASSYREGQPQHF
TRBV7-6 | TRBD2 | CASSLGAAGYTGELFF
TRBV19 | - | CASSIQTMNTEAFF
TRBV7-2 | TRBD1 | CASSLGDSVSTDTQYF
TRBV7-2 | - | CASSTGDKYGYTF
TRBV12-3/TRBV12-4 | - | CASSWDGDDEAFF
TRBV12-3/TRBV12-4 | TRBD1 | CASSPPRQGYGYTF
TRBV30 | TRBD1 | CAWSDRGTGGTEAFF
TRBV5-4 | - | CASSLAKMNTEAFF
TRBV20-1 | - | CSAHQADTQYF
TRBV7-2 | TRBD2 | CASSFPRGGSSYNEQFF
TRBV6-2/TRBV6-3 | TRBD2 | CASRAGGPNNEQFF
TRBV20-1 | TRBD1 | CSAKTGEYADTQYF